Following are 9 T cell receptor beta chains from one sample sequenced in a study of blood T cell repertoires in COVID-19. Assay used: immunoSEQ multiplex PCR; TCRdb lists only in-frame clones, some missing. The data hold a few hundred thousand clones, with under 90% observed a single time. The sequenced sample was peripheral blood. These receptor sequences come from a man in his fifties with acute or convalescent COVID-19.

The chain uses TRBV4-2 and TRBJ1-1; D may be TRBD1 (6 bases). The CDR3 extends over 18 amino acids. Between the trimmed V and J ends, which lost 0 bases and 1 base, there was a span of 18 bases. From germline, CDR1 is LGHNA and CDR2 YNFKEQ. CDR3 sequence: CASSQDRVQGYSNTEAFF. CDR3 in DNA: TGTGCCAGCAGCCAAGATAGGGTACAGGGATACTCGAACACTGAAGCTTTCTTT.

V is TRBV2 and J is TRBJ1-2, with a weak D call TRBD1 (6 bases). CDR3 length: 14 amino acids. Germline V gene sequence: CDR1 SNHLY, CDR2 FYNNEI. Between the trimmed V and J ends, which lost 7 bases and 2 bases, there was a span of 14 bases. The CDR3 DNA follows: TGTGCCAGCAAGTTTACAGGGTCGAACTATGGCTACACCTTC. Amino acid sequence: CASKFTGSNYGYTF.

The chain couples TRBV18 to TRBJ1-1; a possible D gene is TRBD1 (5 bases). The CDR3 runs 13 residues. V was trimmed by 4 bases and J by 5 bases, leaving 11 bases between them. Germline V gene data show CDR1 as KGHSH and CDR2 as LQKENI. The CDR3 loop reads CASSQGQETEAFF. DNA for the CDR3: TGTGCCAGCTCACAGGGGCAGGAGACTGAAGCTTTCTTT.

The table lists this clone with a few counts. This chain uses TRBV5-1 with TRBJ1-2; D call uncertain. Germline V lookup: CDR1 SGHRS, CDR2 YFSETQ. CDR3 length: 13 residues. Between the trimmed V and J ends, which lost 2 bases and 14 bases, there was a span of 19 bases. CDR3 in amino acids: CASSLGAGRPTTF. The CDR3 DNA follows: TGCGCCAGCAGCTTAGGTGCGGGGAGACCTACGACCTTC. Full variable domain (remainder filled in from reference TRBV5-1 and TRBJ1-2): KAGVTQTPRYLIKTRGQQVTLSCSPISGHRSVSWYQQTPGQGLQFLFEYFSETQRNKGNFPGRFSGRQFSNSRSEMNVSTLELGDSALYLCASSLGAGRPTTFGSGTRLTVV.

This clone was counted a single time. The rearrangement links TRBV7-9 to TRBJ1-2; 7 bases agree with TRBD1. V shed 6 bases and J 2 bases; nucleotides not matched to a gene: 6. CDR1 is SEHNR, CDR2 FQNEAQ, per germline (reference sequence). The CDR3 loop spans 14 amino acids. The CDR3 sequence: CASSSGGSNYGYTF. The CDR3 region has the DNA TGTGCCAGCAGTTCAGGGGGGTCCAACTATGGCTACACCTTC.

This chain uses TRBV19 with TRBJ1-4, with 7 bases that match TRBD1. V was pared by 5 bases and J by 6 bases, with 9 bases of the junction left unmatched. This CDR3 spans 15 amino acids. Germline assignment: CDR1 LNHDA and CDR2 SQIVND (reference sequence). The CDR3 region is CASSQNRGRYEKLFF. In DNA form, the CDR3 reads TGTGCCAGTAGTCAGAACAGGGGAAGATATGAAAAACTGTTTTTT.

The genes are TRBV15 and TRBJ1-2; D gene uncertain. The CDR3 is made up of 14 amino acids. From germline, CDR1 is LNHNV and CDR2 YYDKDF (reference sequence). V was trimmed by 0 bases and J by 1 base, leaving 6 bases between them. The CDR3 nucleotides read TGTGCCACCAGCAGAGACTACGGTAACTATGGCTACACCTTC. Its translation is CATSRDYGNYGYTF.

J is TRBJ2-1 and V is TRBV18; weak D call: TRBD2 (6 bases). Trimming shortened V by 0 bases and J by 8 bases, and 11 bases separated the two germline ends. The CDR3 runs to 14 residues. Germline-derived CDR1 and CDR2 are KGHSH and LQKENI. For the CDR3, the DNA is TGTGCCAGCTCACCACCCTGGAGGGCCCATGAGCAGTTCTTC. It encodes CASSPPWRAHEQFF.

The chain is built from TRBV27 and TRBJ2-2; 10 bases align to TRBD2. The V and J ends lost 3 bases and 4 bases, in that order; junction bases with no gene match: 5. CDR3 length: 16 amino acids. Per the germline V gene, CDR1 is MNHEY and CDR2 is SMNVEV (reference sequence). CDR3 DNA: TGTGCCAGCAGTTTGAGGAGGACTAGCGGCACCGGGGAGCTGTTTTTT. This sequence encodes CASSLRRTSGTGELFF.